These T cell receptor beta chains were read from a single sample in a study of blood T cell repertoires in COVID-19. Here immunoSEQ multiplex PCR was the method, and the copy in TCRdb shows in-frame clones only, minus some. The sample consists of 85,000 to 120,000 clones, about 84% of them appearing once. Sequenced sample: peripheral blood. The receptors derive from a woman in her sixties or seventies with acute or convalescent COVID-19. Both conserved end residues are part of each CDR3. Each record gives: D gene, J gene, clone size, V gene, CDR3 protein, CDR3 DNA. A D gene is named only where the DNA matches it firmly. Where a row states a size, it is once, few, many or the class of an expanded clone; other rows omit it.

TRBD2 | TRBJ2-2 | . | TRBV19 | CASSIRSGADTGELFF | TGTGCCAGTAGTATACGGAGCGGGGCAGACACCGGGGAGCTGTTTTTT
. | TRBJ1-5 | . | TRBV19 | CASSAGGGRNQPQHF | TGTGCCAGTAGTGCCGGGGGGGGGCGAAATCAGCCCCAGCATTTT
TRBD2 | TRBJ2-1 | . | TRBV7-2 | CASSLDGLAGLYNEQFF | TGTGCCAGCAGCTTAGATGGGCTAGCGGGGCTTTACAATGAGCAGTTCTTC
TRBD1 | TRBJ2-5 | . | TRBV5-1 | CASSLTGGSETQYF | TGCGCCAGCAGCTTGACAGGGGGTTCGGAGACCCAGTACTTC
. | TRBJ2-7 | . | TRBV12-1 | CASSFWRPGGGSLPSYEQYF | TGTGCCAGCAGCTTTTGGAGGCCCGGGGGAGGGAGCCTTCCCAGCTACGAGCAGTACTTC
TRBD1 | TRBJ1-2 | . | TRBV27 | CASSLGRTGLGYTF | TGTGCCAGCAGTTTAGGACGGACAGGGTTAGGCTACACCTTC
TRBD1 | TRBJ2-2 | . | TRBV13 | CASSPARTGWTGELFF | TGTGCCAGCAGCCCCGCCCGGACAGGGTGGACCGGGGAGCTGTTTTTT
. | TRBJ2-7 | . | TRBV5-4 | CASSLRSGSYEQYF | TGTGCCAGCAGCTTGCGATCAGGGTCCTACGAGCAGTACTTC
TRBD1 | TRBJ1-1 | . | TRBV6-5 | CASRKTGVTEAFF | TGTGCCAGCAGGAAAACAGGGGTCACTGAAGCTTTCTTT
. | TRBJ2-3 | . | TRBV19 | CASSISWGGTDTQYF | TGTGCCAGTAGTATCTCGTGGGGAGGCACAGATACGCAGTATTTT
. | TRBJ2-1 | . | TRBV30 | CAWSEHNEQFF | TGTGCCTGGAGTGAGCACAATGAGCAGTTCTTC
. | TRBJ1-3 | . | TRBV5-1 | CASSLEPSSGNTIYF | TGCGCCAGCAGCTTAGAACCGAGCTCTGGAAACACCATATATTTT
TRBD2 | TRBJ2-1 | few | TRBV7-9 | CASSLATSGGAGEQFF | TGTGCCAGCAGCTTAGCGACTAGCGGGGGGGCGGGTGAGCAGTTCTTC
TRBD1 | TRBJ1-1 | . | TRBV19 | CASSIDIQGASEAFF | TGTGCCAGTAGTATTGATATACAGGGGGCTTCTGAAGCTTTCTTT
TRBD2 | TRBJ2-2 | . | TRBV5-4 | CASSLVAGANTGELFF | TGTGCCAGCAGCTTGGTAGCGGGGGCGAACACCGGGGAGCTGTTTTTT
. | TRBJ1-2 | few | TRBV27 | CASSLNRGGRIGYTF | TGTGCCAGCAGTTTAAATAGGGGCGGTCGGATTGGCTACACCTTC
. | TRBJ1-2 | . | TRBV7-9 | CASSLTIANYGYTF | TGTGCCAGCAGCTTAACTATCGCTAACTATGGCTACACCTTC
TRBD1 | TRBJ2-5 | . | TRBV5-5 | CASSLALQGWQETQYF | TGTGCCAGCAGCTTGGCCTTACAGGGGTGGCAAGAGACCCAGTACTTC
TRBD2 | TRBJ2-1 | . | TRBV11-3 | CASSSPSGGDEQFF | TGTGCCAGCAGCTCTCCCAGCGGGGGGGATGAGCAGTTCTTC